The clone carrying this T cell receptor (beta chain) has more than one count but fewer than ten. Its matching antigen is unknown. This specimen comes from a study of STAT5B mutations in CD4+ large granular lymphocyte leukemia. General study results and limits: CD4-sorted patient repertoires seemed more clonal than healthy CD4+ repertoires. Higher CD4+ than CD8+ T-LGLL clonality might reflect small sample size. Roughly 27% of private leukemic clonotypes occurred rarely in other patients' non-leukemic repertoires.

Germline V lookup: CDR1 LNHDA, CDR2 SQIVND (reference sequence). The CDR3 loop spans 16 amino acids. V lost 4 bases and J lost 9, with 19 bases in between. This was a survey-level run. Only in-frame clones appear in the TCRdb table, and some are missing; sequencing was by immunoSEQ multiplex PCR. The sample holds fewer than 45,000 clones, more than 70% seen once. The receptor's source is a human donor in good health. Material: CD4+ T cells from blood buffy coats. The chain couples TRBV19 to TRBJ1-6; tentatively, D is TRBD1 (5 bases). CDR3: CASSTSWFMGRSPLHF. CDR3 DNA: TGTGCCAGTAGTACCTCATGGTTCATGGGGCGTTCACCCCTCCACTTT.